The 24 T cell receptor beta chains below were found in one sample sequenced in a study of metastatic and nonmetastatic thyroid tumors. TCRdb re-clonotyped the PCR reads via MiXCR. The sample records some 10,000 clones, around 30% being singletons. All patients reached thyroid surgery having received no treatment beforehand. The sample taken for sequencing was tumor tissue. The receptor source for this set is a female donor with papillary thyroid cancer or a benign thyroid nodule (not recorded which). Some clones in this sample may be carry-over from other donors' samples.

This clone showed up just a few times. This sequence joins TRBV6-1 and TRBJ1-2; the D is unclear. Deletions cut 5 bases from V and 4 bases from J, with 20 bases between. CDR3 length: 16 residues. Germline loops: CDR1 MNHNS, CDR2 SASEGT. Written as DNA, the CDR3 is TGTGCCAGCAGTCCCAGAGAGGCAGAACTATCCTATGGCTACACCTTC. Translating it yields CASSPREAELSYGYTF.

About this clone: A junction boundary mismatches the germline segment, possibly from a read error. CDR3 sequence: CASSPSSASGELFF. CDR3 DNA: TGTGCCAGCAGTCCCTCTAGCGCAAGCGGGGAGCTGTTTTTC. The chain joins TRBV28 to TRBJ2-2, with TRBD2 identical over 7 bases. The germline V gene has CDR1 MDHEN and CDR2 SYDVKM. The CDR3 totals 14 residues.

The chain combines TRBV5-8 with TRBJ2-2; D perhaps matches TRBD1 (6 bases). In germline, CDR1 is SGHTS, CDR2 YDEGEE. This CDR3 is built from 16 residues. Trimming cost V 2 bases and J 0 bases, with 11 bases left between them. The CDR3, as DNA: TGTGCCAGCAGCTTATCAGGGGATACGAACACCGGGGAGCTGTTTTTT. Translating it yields CASSLSGDTNTGELFF.

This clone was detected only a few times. For the CDR3, the DNA is TGTGCCAGCAGTATTGAGGGGGGGCCCCCCTACGAGCAGTACTTC. Translated, it gives CASSIEGGPPYEQYF. The gene calls are TRBV12-3 or TRBV12-4 and TRBJ2-7, with D perhaps matching TRBD2 (7 bases). Trimming cost V 5 bases and J 2 bases, with 16 bases left between them. The CDR3 is made up of 15 amino acids.

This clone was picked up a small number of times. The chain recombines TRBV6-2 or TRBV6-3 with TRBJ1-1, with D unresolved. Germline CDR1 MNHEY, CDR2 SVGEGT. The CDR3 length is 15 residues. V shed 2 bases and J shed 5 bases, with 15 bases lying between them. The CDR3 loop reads CASSYPPGRRTEAFF. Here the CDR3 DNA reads TGTGCCAGCAGTTACCCCCCCGGACGGAGGACTGAAGCTTTCTTT.

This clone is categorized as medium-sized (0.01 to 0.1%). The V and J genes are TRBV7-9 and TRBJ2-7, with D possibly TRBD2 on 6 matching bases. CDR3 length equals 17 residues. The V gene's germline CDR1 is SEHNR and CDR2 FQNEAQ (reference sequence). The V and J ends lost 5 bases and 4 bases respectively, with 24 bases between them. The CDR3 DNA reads TGTGCCAGCAGCCCCTGGGGTAGCGGCCGAGAAGATTACGAGCAGTACTTC. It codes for CASSPWGSGREDYEQYF.

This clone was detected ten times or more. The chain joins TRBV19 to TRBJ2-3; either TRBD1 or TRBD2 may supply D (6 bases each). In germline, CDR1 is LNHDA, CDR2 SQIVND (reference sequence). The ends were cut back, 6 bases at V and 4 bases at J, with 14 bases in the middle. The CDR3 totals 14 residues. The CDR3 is CASRSRGVADTQYF. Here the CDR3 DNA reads TGTGCCAGTAGGTCGAGGGGGGTAGCAGATACGCAGTATTTT. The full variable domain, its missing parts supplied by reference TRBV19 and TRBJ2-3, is DGGITQSPKYLFRKEGQNVTLSCEQNLNHDAMYWYRQDPGQGLRLIYYSQIVNDFQKGDIAEGYSVSREKKESFPLTVTSAQKNPTAFYLCASRSRGVADTQYFGPGTRLTVL.

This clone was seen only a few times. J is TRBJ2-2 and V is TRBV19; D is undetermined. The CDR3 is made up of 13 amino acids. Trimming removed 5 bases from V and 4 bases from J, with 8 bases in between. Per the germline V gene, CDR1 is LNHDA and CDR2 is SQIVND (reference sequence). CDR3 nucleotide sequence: TGTGCCAGTAGTCCCACATCCACCGGGGAGCTGTTTTTT. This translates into CASSPTSTGELFF.

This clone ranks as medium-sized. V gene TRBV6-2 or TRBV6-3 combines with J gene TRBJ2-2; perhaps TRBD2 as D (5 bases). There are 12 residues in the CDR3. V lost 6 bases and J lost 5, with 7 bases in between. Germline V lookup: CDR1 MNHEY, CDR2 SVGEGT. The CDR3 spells CASRTSTGELFF. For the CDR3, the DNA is TGTGCCAGCAGAACTAGTACCGGGGAGCTGTTTTTT.

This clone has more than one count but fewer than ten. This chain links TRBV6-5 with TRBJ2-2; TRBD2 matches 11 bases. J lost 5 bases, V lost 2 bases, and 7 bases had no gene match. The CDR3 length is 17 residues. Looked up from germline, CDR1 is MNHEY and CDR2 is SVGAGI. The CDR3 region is CASSYQTSGKFTGELFF. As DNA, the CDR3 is TGTGCCAGCAGTTACCAGACTAGCGGGAAGTTTACCGGGGAGCTGTTTTTT.

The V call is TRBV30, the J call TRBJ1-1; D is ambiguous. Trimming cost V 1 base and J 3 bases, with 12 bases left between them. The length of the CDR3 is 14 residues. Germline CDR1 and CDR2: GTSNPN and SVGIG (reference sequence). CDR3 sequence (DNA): TGTGCCTGGAGTGCATTGTACCTGGACACTGAAGCTTTCTTT. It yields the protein CAWSALYLDTEAFF.

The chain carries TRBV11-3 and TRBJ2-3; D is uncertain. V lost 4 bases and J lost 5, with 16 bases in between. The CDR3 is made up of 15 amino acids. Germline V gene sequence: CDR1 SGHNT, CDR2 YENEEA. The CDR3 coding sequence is TGTGCCAGCAGCTACTCCTTTGGGGTCGAAGATACGCAGTATTTT. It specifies CASSYSFGVEDTQYF.

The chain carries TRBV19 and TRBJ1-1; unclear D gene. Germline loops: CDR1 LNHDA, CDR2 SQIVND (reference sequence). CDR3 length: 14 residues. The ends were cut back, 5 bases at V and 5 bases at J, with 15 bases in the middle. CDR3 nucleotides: TGTGCCAGTAGTCTCCACCGGAGGGAGACTGAAGCTTTCTTT. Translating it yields CASSLHRRETEAFF. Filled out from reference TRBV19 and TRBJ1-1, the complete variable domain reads DGGITQSPKYLFRKEGQNVTLSCEQNLNHDAMYWYRQDPGQGLRLIYYSQIVNDFQKGDIAEGYSVSREKKESFPLTVTSAQKNPTAFYLCASSLHRRETEAFFGQGTRLTVV.

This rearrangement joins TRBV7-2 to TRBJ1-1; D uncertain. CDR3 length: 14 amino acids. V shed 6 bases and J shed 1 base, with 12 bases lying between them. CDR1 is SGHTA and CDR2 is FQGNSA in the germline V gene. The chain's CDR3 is CASSSSPGNTEAFF. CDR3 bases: TGTGCCAGCAGTTCCAGCCCGGGGAACACTGAAGCTTTCTTT.

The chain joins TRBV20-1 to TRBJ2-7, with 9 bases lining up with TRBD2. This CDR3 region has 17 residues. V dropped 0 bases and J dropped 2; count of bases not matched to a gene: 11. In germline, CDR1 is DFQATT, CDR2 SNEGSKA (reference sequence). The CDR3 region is CSARDIGLAISTYEQYF. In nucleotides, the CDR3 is TGCAGTGCTAGAGATATCGGACTAGCGATTTCCACCTACGAGCAGTACTTC.

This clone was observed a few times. The CDR3 loop reads CASSSPFTGHYGYTF. DNA of the CDR3: TGTGCCAGCAGTTCGCCTTTTACAGGGCACTATGGCTACACCTTC. V usage is TRBV6-2 or TRBV6-3 and J usage is TRBJ1-2; TRBD1 might be the D (6 bases). The CDR3 has 15 amino acids. The V gene lost 4 bases and the J gene lost 3 bases, with 15 bases spanning the gap. Germline loops: CDR1 MNHEY, CDR2 SVGEGT.

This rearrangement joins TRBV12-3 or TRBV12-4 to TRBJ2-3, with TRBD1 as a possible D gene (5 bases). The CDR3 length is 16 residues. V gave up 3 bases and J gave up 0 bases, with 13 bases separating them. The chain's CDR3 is CASSFSNRPSTDTQYF. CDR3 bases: TGTGCCAGCAGTTTCTCTAACAGGCCCAGCACAGATACGCAGTATTTT.

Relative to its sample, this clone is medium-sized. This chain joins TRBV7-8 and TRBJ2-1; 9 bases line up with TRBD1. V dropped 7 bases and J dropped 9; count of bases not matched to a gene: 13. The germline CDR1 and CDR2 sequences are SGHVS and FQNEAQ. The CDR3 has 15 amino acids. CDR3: CASISIQGAVGEQFF. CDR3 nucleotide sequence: TGTGCCAGCATCTCAATACAGGGGGCCGTTGGTGAGCAGTTCTTC.

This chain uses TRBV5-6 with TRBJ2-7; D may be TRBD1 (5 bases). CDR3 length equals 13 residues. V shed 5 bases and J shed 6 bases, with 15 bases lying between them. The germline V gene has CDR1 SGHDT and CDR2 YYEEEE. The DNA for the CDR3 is TGTGCCAGCAGATGGTTAGGGGAAGGCGAGCAGTACTTC. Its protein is CASRWLGEGEQYF.

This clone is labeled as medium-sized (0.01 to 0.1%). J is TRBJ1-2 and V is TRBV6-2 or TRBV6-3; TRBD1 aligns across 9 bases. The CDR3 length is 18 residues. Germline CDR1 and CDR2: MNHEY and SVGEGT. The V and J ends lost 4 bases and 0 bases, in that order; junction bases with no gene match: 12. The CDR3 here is CASSSSGQGPLANYGYTF. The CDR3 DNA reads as TGTGCCAGCAGTTCCTCGGGACAGGGACCCCTAGCTAACTATGGCTACACCTTC.

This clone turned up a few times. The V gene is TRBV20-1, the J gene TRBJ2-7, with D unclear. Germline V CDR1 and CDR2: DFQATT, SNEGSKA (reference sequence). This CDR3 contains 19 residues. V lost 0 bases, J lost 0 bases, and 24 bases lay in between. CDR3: CSARDRGFSNPRSSYEQYF. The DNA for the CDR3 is TGCAGTGCTAGAGATCGTGGGTTTAGTAACCCAAGGAGCTCCTACGAGCAGTACTTC.

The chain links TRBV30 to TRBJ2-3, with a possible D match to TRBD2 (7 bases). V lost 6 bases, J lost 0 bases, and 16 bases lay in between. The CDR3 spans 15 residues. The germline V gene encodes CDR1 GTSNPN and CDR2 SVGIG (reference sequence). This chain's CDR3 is CACSPRGASTDTQYF. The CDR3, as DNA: TGTGCCTGTTCCCCACGGGGGGCTAGCACAGATACGCAGTATTTT.

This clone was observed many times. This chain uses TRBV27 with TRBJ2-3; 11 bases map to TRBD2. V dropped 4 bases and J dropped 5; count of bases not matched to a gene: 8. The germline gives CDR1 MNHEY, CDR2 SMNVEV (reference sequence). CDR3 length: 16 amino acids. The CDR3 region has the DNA TGTGCCAGCAGTTCCTCTAGCGGGGGGATTGGAGATACGCAGTATTTT. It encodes CASSSSSGGIGDTQYF.

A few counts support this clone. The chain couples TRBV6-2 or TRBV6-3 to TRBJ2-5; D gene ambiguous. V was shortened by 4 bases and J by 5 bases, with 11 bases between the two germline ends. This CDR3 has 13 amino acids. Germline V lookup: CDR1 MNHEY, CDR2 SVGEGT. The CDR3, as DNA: TGTGCCAGCAGTTCGACCCGATGGGAGACCCAGTACTTC. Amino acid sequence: CASSSTRWETQYF.